This entry concerns a single TCR beta chain. Its antigen is unknown. TCRdb keeps only in-frame clones here, not all; method: immunoSEQ multiplex PCR. In the table there are 85,000 to 90,000 clones, 90% of which are singletons. The entry originates in a study of PD-1 blockade in classical Hodgkin lymphoma. This CDR3 spans 15 amino acids. Trimming at V came to 2 bases and at J to 4 bases, leaving 4 bases not matched to a gene. From germline, CDR1 is MGHRA and CDR2 YSYEKL. General study findings and limits: Complete responders matched newly diagnosed patients in baseline diversity.

As for time point: cycle 4 day 1 (C4D1), after 6 weeks of nivolumab. Every single patient, without exception, relapsed after autologous stem cell transplantation, and brentuximab vedotin exposure varied. This chain uses TRBV4-1 with TRBJ2-1, with 8 bases aligning to TRBD2. The receptor comes from a human donor with classical Hodgkin lymphoma. Here the sequenced sample was peripheral blood mononuclear cells (PBMCs), taken before the fourth cycle of nivolumab. In nucleotides, the CDR3 is TGCGCCAGCAGCCAACTCGGACTAGCTTACAATGAGCAGTTCTTC. Amino acids: CASSQLGLAYNEQFF.